There are many counts of the clone carrying this T cell receptor (beta chain). No antigen is known for it. Amplified TCR beta CDR3 regions were obtained using RNA transcripts as template. An initial RT-PCR round employing HTBI primers preceded a second-round multiplex PCR. One entry per CDR3 protein results from TCRdb running MiXCR on the multiplex PCR reads. Seen here are about 240,000 distinct CDR3 sequences, approximately 42% observed once, and the top ten hold around half. The sample originates from a study of Graves' ophthalmopathy and Graves' hyperthyroidism. Study-level background: Ahead of any treatment, peripheral blood was obtained at the initial diagnosis. Points from the study as a whole: Among thyroid clonotypes expanded above 0.001 frequency, most also appeared in blood.

Pregnant or lactating patients and those with other autoimmune diseases or uncontrolled infections were excluded. This TCR came from an adult man with Graves' ophthalmopathy. The sample consisted of peripheral blood.

The CDR3 DNA reads as TGTGCCAGCAGGGACAGGGCGACGAACTATGGCTACACCTTC. Amino acid sequence: CASRDRATNYGYTF. The V call is TRBV12-3 or TRBV12-4, the J call TRBJ1-2; 8 nucleotides align to TRBD1. J was trimmed by 2 bases and V by 6 bases; bases with no gene match: 5. The CDR3 is 14 residues long.